At least ten counts were recorded for the clone carrying this T cell receptor (beta chain). Its antigen is undetermined. This record comes from a study of T-cell reconstitution after alpha-beta-depleted transplantation in children. Preparation of the TCRbeta library used unique molecular identifiers. TCRdb recomputed calls from the PCR reads with MiXCR, one row per CDR3 protein. In the table there are tens of thousands of distinct CDR3 sequences, approximately 4.4% of which are singletons. This CDR3 comprises 15 residues. Germline V CDR1 and CDR2: SEHNR, FQNEAQ (reference sequence). Deletions cut 2 bases from V and 1 base from J, with 11 bases between. The study, taken as a whole, reports: The study reportedly traced alpha-beta T cells about two months after transplant to several hundred expanded graft clones. From newly produced T cells came most of the T-cell counts and diversity one year after transplant. Some patients showed high day-60 TCRbeta diversity, which derived from surviving recipient T cells and thymic progenitors.

The source material was PBMCs, mostly from graft donor cells, sampled 180 days after TCRalphabeta/CD19-depleted stem cell transplant. This sequence originates from a boy younger than two who had a stem cell transplant for acute myeloid leukemia, so the T cells may come from the graft donor. The chain has TRBV7-9 and TRBJ2-5; the D gene is possibly TRBD2 (7 bases). The CDR3 protein is CASSLRRGPQETQYF. The DNA for the CDR3 is TGTGCCAGCAGCTTACGGCGGGGGCCCCAAGAGACCCAGTACTTC.